What follows is one T cell receptor beta chain and its context. The record originates from a study of cytomegalovirus exposure and HLA in healthy donors. Assay used: immunoSEQ multiplex PCR; TCRdb lists only in-frame clones, some missing. This sample has 100,000 to 150,000 clones, with roughly 84% found just once. The CDR3 has 14 amino acids. The germline V gene has CDR1 SGHAT and CDR2 FQNNGV. V gave up 0 bases and J gave up 5 bases, with 8 bases separating them. The clonotype was recovered from a woman in her twenties or thirties in good health and CMV-seronegative. The rearrangement joins TRBV11-2 to TRBJ2-4; no definite D call. The sample was PBMCs. CDR3 sequence reads: CASSLDPPENIQYF. In DNA, the CDR3 is TGTGCCAGCAGCTTAGATCCCCCCGAAAACATTCAGTACTTC.